This TCR beta chain was captured by sequencing in a study of human T cells and chemical hapten exposure (dated by TCRdb to about 2021). Turning to the overall study: For sensitization, 2% DPC in acetone was applied to an approximately 2 cm by approximately 2 cm area of upper inner arm skin. In alopecia patients, the study followed how the peripheral blood TCR repertoire changed in vivo over primary and secondary sensitization to diphenylcyclopropenone (DPC), a hapten. The libraries were sequenced as a pool, and the TCR yield per sample differed mostly because of small variations in library volumes within the pool. Twenty-nine alopecia patients gave blood for TCR sequencing at one to four time points (pre-sensitization, 2, 6 and 24 weeks). Patch testing was performed on the upper back with Finn chambers containing 0.01% DPC, and the patch tests were scored after 6 days according to International Contact Dermatitis Research Group standards. The mostly female patient cohort included alopecia areata with under or over 50% scalp involvement, alopecia totalis and alopecia universalis. Blood samples were taken from patients before sensitization (week 0) and at 2, 6 and about 24 weeks after DPC sensitization. Patients additionally received weekly therapeutic DPC doses to the scalp throughout the roughly 23-week study period.

In this sample, this clonotype turned up many times. The antigen it binds to is not known. Base quality data are lacking; no much larger clone is found one base away. What the work shows at the level of the full study, not this receptor alone: After repeated subsampling, changes were observed in the strength of the expansion versus patch-test correlation and in the threshold at which the correlation became significant. The number of TCRs above 1 in 1000 frequency did not change with DPC sensitization; there was no evidence of global repertoire structure alterations. All patients had alopecia, a presumed autoimmune disease, so their immune response might differ from that of healthy individuals. Significantly more large CDR3 similarity clusters were formed by expanded TCRs than by pre-sensitization or healthy control sets, consistent with antigen-driven responses. Patch test score was positively correlated with the number of PT1 expanded TCRs, with significance at thresholds 8, 16 and 32 but not at 4.

Taken with the paper, the label for time point translates to: patch test 3, about 24 weeks after DPC sensitization. This sample's treatment or condition label indicates: therapeutic diphenylcyclopropenone sensitization with weekly scalp DPC. At each patch-test visit, blood was drawn before the patch test was applied. Eligible patients were aged 18 to 70, diagnosed with alopecia, deemed suitable for DPC therapy, and excluded if pregnant. Total RNA was isolated from unfractionated whole blood collected in Tempus Blood RNA tubes. V is clipped by 3 bases and J by 6 bases, and the sequence between their germline boundaries is 11 bases long. The CDR3 holds 14 amino acids from the cysteine to the phenylalanine. Only the CDR3 DNA is retained, 42 bases long and in frame from the first base. The germline V gene gives CDR1 as SGHTA and CDR2 as FQGNSA. Library creation used RACE. Sequencing used a NextSeq 500. Library preparation attached unique molecular identifiers to individual cDNA molecules for quantitative, reproducible TCR counting. From each blood RNA sample, both TCR alpha and TCR beta chains were sequenced. For the original study's pipeline: The median number of TCRs per sample was around 96,000, ranging from roughly 20,000 to 700,000. V, J and CDR3 annotation of the TCR reads was performed with the Decombinator software suite. For PS versus PT1 abundance plots, all samples were subsampled to the same number of TCRs (28,000). TCRs were defined as expanded if absent before sensitization and observed at least eight times at the 2-week time point. The raw public data were reprocessed by TCRdb itself: fastp quality trimming at Q25, MiXCR clonotype calling, in-frame beta chains only. Identical CDR3 protein sequences are pooled into one entry, listed with their most common genes and DNA. The V and J calls were determined by TCRdb, not by the authors. In all, the sample holds some 79,000 distinct CDR3 sequences, and 10% to 13% of those were seen once. Roughly 3.7% of the sample lies in the top ten.

The sequence was collected from a woman between 45 and 60 years old with alopecia areata. Some clones in this sample may be carry-over from other donors' samples. The chain links TRBV7-2 with TRBJ2-2, with the D gene too uncertain to name. Material: whole blood, obtained in connection with sensitization to the hapten diphenylcyclopropenone (DPC). The CDR3 in this case is CASSLSVGSGELFF. The nucleotides are TGTGCCAGCAGCTTGTCGGTTGGATCCGGGGAGCTGTTTTTT.